These 21 T cell receptor beta chains were all obtained from the same sample, sequenced in a study of T cell repertoires in cytomegalovirus infection. TCRdb reanalysed the reads using MiXCR and keeps one entry per CDR3 protein. The data contain hundreds of thousands of distinct CDR3 sequences, roughly 31% of them singletons. These receptors' antigens are unknown. The material sequenced was cultured CD8+ T cells from PBMCs, taken from culture after CMV antigen stimulation. Source of these receptors: a human donor in good health (CMV status not recorded). Some clones in this sample may be carry-over from other donors' samples.

This chain joins TRBV11-3 and TRBJ2-5; the D is unclear. Germline V gene sequence: CDR1 SGHNT, CDR2 YENEEA. Between the trimmed V and J ends, which lost 4 bases and 5 bases, there was a span of 11 bases. The CDR3 is 13 amino acids. CDR3 sequence reads: CASSSVLGETQYF. DNA for the CDR3: TGTGCCAGCAGCTCCGTACTTGGGGAGACCCAGTACTTC.

This clonotype was seen a few times. CDR3 DNA: TGTGCCATCAGTGATTGGCTTTCCTCTGGAAACACCATATATTTT. Translated, it gives CAISDWLSSGNTIYF. The V gene is TRBV10-3, the J gene TRBJ1-3; D gene uncertain. Germline CDR1 is ENHRY and CDR2 is SYGVKD. CDR3 length: 15 amino acids. Trimming shortened V by 3 bases and J by 0 bases, and 9 bases separated the two germline ends.

The chain recombines TRBV12-3 or TRBV12-4 with TRBJ1-1; TRBD1 agrees at 7 bases. The CDR3 covers 13 residues. V lost 8 bases and J lost 5; bases outside the gene matches: 8. In DNA form, the CDR3 reads TGTGCCAGCGGGACAGTAATTCGGACTGAAGCTTTCTTT. It specifies CASGTVIRTEAFF.

A few counts support this clonotype. The chain joins TRBV12-3 or TRBV12-4 to TRBJ1-2; possible D gene TRBD1, 5 bases. The CDR3 has 13 residues. Trimming removed 7 bases from V and 2 bases from J, with 11 bases in between. This CDR3 reads CASTTTGNYGYTF. DNA for the CDR3: TGTGCCAGCACCACCACAGGAAACTATGGCTACACCTTC.

The sample holds many counts of this clonotype. The chain combines TRBV6-1 with TRBJ1-1, with D perhaps matching TRBD1 (6 bases). Germline loops: CDR1 MNHNS, CDR2 SASEGT. This CDR3 is built from 14 residues. The V end was cut by 6 bases, the J end by 5 bases, with 16 bases between. CDR3: CASRVETGFTEAFF. The CDR3, as DNA: TGTGCCAGCAGGGTAGAAACAGGGTTTACTGAAGCTTTCTTT.

This clonotype was counted between two and nine times. One junction end does not reproduce the germline sequence, and a read error may be involved. This chain joins TRBV7-7 and TRBJ2-5; the D is unclear. CDR3 length equals 15 residues. The germline V gene has CDR1 SSHAT and CDR2 FNYEAQ (reference sequence). CDR3 coding DNA: TGTGCTAGCAGCTTAGATCTTGACAACCAAGAGACCCAGTACTTC. It yields the protein CASSLDLDNQETQYF.

The chain uses TRBV27 and TRBJ2-7; TRBD1 aligns across 10 bases. After removal of 5 bases from V and 3 bases from J, the junction contained 7 bases not matched to a gene. The CDR3 contains 15 residues. From germline, CDR1 is MNHEY and CDR2 SMNVEV (reference sequence). CDR3 DNA: TGTGCCAGCAGTGCGAACCGGGACAGGGGCTACGAGCAGTACGTC. This translates into CASSANRDRGYEQYV.

Concerning this clonotype itself: This clone may be a read error of a much larger clone one base away. This chain joins TRBV7-9 and TRBJ1-6, with D tentatively TRBD1 (6 bases). This CDR3 has 15 residues. V lost 6 bases to trimming and J lost 8 bases, with 17 bases between them. Germline V gene data show CDR1 as SEHNR and CDR2 as FQNEAQ (reference sequence). The CDR3: CASSSSRGPDSPLHF. The DNA of the CDR3 is TGTGCCAGCAGTTCCTCCCGGGGGCCAGATTCACCCCTCCACTTT.

This clonotype has just a few counts. The chain carries TRBV19 and TRBJ1-5; D is undetermined. This CDR3 region has 14 residues. Looked up from germline, CDR1 is LNHDA and CDR2 is SQIVND (reference sequence). Trimming took 2 bases from V and 3 from J, leaving 8 bases between them. CDR3 coding DNA: TGTGCCAGTAGTATAAAGACAAACAATCAGCCCCAGCATTTT. This translates into CASSIKTNNQPQHF.

The V call is TRBV7-6, the J call TRBJ1-3; D is unresolved. Trimming shortened V by 2 bases and J by 2 bases, and 16 bases separated the two germline ends. CDR1 and CDR2 (germline): SGHVS, FNYEAQ. CDR3 length: 17 residues. CDR3 protein: CASSLSAVGIAGNTIYF. DNA for the CDR3: TGTGCCAGCAGCTTATCCGCGGTCGGGATAGCTGGAAACACCATATATTTT.

This clonotype has more than one count but fewer than ten. V gene TRBV20-1 combines with J gene TRBJ2-2; 8 bases fit TRBD2. Unmatched junction bases numbered 5, after V lost 5 bases and J lost 0 bases. CDR3 length equals 15 residues. Germline assignment: CDR1 DFQATT and CDR2 SNEGSKA (reference sequence). The CDR3 sequence: CSAPGTSSNTGELFF. The CDR3 DNA follows: TGCAGTGCTCCTGGGACTAGTTCGAACACCGGGGAGCTGTTTTTT.

The V and J genes are TRBV13 and TRBJ2-3; TRBD1 aligns across 10 bases. The germline CDR1 and CDR2 sequences are PRHDT and FYEKMQ (reference sequence). V gave up 5 bases and J gave up 5 bases; unmatched junction bases: 7. There are 15 residues in the CDR3. DNA for the CDR3: TGTGCCAGCAGCCCCGCCGGACAGGGGGAAGATACGCAGTATTTT. Residues: CASSPAGQGEDTQYF. Supplemented by reference TRBV13 and TRBJ2-3, the full variable domain reads AAGVIQSPRHLIKEKRETATLKCYPIPRHDTVYWYQQGPGQDPQFLISFYEKMQSDKGSIPDRFSAQQFSDYHSELNMSSLELGDSALYFCASSPAGQGEDTQYFGPGTRLTVL.

This clonotype was seen a few times. The CDR3 nucleotides read TGTGCCAGCAGTCCCGGGACAGAATATGGCTACACCTTC. This encodes CASSPGTEYGYTF. This chain uses TRBV12-3 or TRBV12-4 with TRBJ1-2, with TRBD1 identical over 7 bases. There are 13 residues in the CDR3. The trim removed 5 bases at V and 5 bases at J, leaving 5 bases unmatched.

This clonotype was seen a few times. The rearrangement joins TRBV12-3 or TRBV12-4 to TRBJ2-3; 13 positions agree with TRBD2. With V trimmed by 2 bases and J by 7 bases, 9 bases remained unmatched. The CDR3 totals 17 residues. CDR3 bases: TGTGCCAGCAGTTTAACCACTAGCGGGGGGGCTTTGAATACGCAGTATTTT. Translation: CASSLTTSGGALNTQYF.

The genes are TRBV29-1 and TRBJ2-5; D is tentatively TRBD1 or TRBD2 (6 bases each). The V end lost 3 bases, the J end lost 2 bases, and 19 bases lay between the germline ends. Germline-derived CDR1 and CDR2 are SQVTM and ANQGSEA. The CDR3 contains 16 residues. CDR3 in amino acids: CSVDRGPAGRQETQYF. The DNA of the CDR3 is TGCAGCGTTGACCGGGGGCCGGCAGGCCGACAAGAGACCCAGTACTTC.

With regard to this clonotype: A read error may account for a junction end that differs from germline. The chain combines TRBV20-1 with TRBJ1-2, with TRBD1 matching 10 bases. Germline V gene sequence: CDR1 DFQATT, CDR2 SNEGSKA (reference sequence). The CDR3 is made up of 16 amino acids. As DNA, the CDR3 is TGCAGTGCCAGAGGGACAGGGGATGTTATTAACTATGGCTACACCTTC. This encodes CSARGTGDVINYGYTF.

The chain joins TRBV6-4 to TRBJ1-4; 9 nucleotides agree with TRBD1. Germline values: CDR1 MRHNA, CDR2 SNTAGT. With V trimmed by 5 bases and J by 7 bases, 8 bases remained unmatched. The CDR3 has 15 residues. The CDR3 protein is CASSRNRGLGEKLFF. As DNA, the CDR3 is TGTGCCAGCAGTCGCAACAGGGGGCTTGGTGAAAAACTGTTTTTT.

The CDR3 DNA is TGTGCCACCTTTCCTCTTGGCAATGAGCAGTTCTTC. It encodes CATFPLGNEQFF. This rearrangement joins TRBV28 to TRBJ2-1, with D uncertain. V was trimmed by 10 bases and J by 6 bases, leaving 13 bases between them. The germline CDR1 and CDR2 sequences are MDHEN and SYDVKM. The CDR3 has 12 residues.

This clonotype showed up just a few times. The genes are TRBV7-9 and TRBJ1-2; 7 nucleotides match TRBD1. The junction had 7 bases not matched to a gene; V was cut back by 2 bases and J by 1 base. Germline-derived CDR1 and CDR2 are SEHNR and FQNEAQ (reference sequence). CDR3 length: 16 residues. CDR3 sequence reads: CASSLSYGTVNYGYTF. DNA for the CDR3: TGTGCCAGCAGCTTAAGTTACGGGACAGTTAACTATGGCTACACCTTC.

J is TRBJ2-1 and V is TRBV14; D assignment may be TRBD1 or TRBD2 (5 bases each). Germline values: CDR1 SGHDN, CDR2 FVKESK. The CDR3 extends over 16 amino acids. V shed 0 bases and J shed 4 bases, with 13 bases lying between them. CDR3 in DNA: TGTGCCAGCAGCCAAGAGATAGGGGACCTATACAATGAGCAGTTCTTC. It is translated as CASSQEIGDLYNEQFF.

This clonotype was observed a few times. The rearrangement uses TRBV6-6 and TRBJ2-1; D ambiguous. This CDR3 spans 14 amino acids. V was shortened by 0 bases and J by 9 bases, with 12 bases between the two germline ends. From germline, CDR1 is MNHNY and CDR2 SVGAGI (reference sequence). The CDR3 DNA sequence: TGTGCCAGCAGTTACTCGAAAGTAGGCGGTGAGCAGTTCTTC. Translation: CASSYSKVGGEQFF.